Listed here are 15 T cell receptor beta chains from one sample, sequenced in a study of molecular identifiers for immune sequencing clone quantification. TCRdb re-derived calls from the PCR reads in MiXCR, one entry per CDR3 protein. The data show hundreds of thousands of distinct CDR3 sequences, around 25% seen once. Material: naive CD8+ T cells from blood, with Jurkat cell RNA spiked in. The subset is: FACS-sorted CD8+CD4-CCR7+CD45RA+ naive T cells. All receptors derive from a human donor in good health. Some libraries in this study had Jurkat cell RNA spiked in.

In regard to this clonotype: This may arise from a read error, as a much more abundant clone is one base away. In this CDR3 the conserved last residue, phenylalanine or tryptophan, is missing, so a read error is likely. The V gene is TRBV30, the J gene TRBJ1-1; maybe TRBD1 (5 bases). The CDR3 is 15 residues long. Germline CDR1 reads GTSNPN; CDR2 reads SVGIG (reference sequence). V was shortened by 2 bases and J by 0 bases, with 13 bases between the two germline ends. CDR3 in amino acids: CAWSPPDSMNTEAFL. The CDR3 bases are TGTGCCTGGAGTCCACCCGACAGCATGAACACTGAAGCTTTCCTT.

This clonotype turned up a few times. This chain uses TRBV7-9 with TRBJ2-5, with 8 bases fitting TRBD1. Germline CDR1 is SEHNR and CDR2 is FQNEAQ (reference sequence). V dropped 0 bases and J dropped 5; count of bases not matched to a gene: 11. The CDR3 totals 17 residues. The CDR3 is CASSLARTGSISETQYF. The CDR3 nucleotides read TGTGCCAGCAGCTTAGCGCGGACAGGGAGTATTAGCGAGACCCAGTACTTC.

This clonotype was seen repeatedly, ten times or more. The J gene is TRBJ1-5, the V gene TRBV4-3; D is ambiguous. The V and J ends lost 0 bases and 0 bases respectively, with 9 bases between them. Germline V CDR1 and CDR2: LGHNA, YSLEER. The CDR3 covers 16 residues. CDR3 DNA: TGCGCCAGCAGCCAAGATTATCAAACTAGCAATCAGCCCCAGCATTTT. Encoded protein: CASSQDYQTSNQPQHF.

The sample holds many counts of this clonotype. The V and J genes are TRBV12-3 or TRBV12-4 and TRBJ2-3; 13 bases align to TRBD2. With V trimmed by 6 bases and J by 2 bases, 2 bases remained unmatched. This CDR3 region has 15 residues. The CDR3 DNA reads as TGTGCCAGCAGGGGACTAGCGGGATTCACAGATACGCAGTATTTT. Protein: CASRGLAGFTDTQYF.

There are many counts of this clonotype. CDR3: CASSPSGAEQFF. CDR3 coding DNA: TGTGCCAGCTCACCCAGTGGGGCTGAGCAGTTCTTC. V is TRBV18 and J is TRBJ2-1, with a weak D call TRBD1 (5 bases). CDR1 and CDR2 (germline): KGHSH, LQKENI. Trimming stripped 3 bases from V and 9 bases from J, with 9 bases between. This CDR3 region has 12 residues.

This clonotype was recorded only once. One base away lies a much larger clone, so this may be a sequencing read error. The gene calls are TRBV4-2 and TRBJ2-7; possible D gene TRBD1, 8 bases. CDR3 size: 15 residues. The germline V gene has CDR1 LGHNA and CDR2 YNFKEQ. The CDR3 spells CASSQDAGGAGEQNF. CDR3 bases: TGTGCCAGCAGCCAAGATGCAGGGGGCGCGGGGGAGCAGAACTTC.

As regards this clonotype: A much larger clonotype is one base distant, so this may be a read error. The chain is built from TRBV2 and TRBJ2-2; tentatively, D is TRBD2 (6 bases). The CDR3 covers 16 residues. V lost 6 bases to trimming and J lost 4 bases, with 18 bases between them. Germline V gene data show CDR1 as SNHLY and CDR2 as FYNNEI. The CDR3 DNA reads TGTGCCAGCAGCCCATCGGGACCAGCGGGCACCGGGGAGCTGTTTTTT. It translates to CASSPSGPAGTGELFF.

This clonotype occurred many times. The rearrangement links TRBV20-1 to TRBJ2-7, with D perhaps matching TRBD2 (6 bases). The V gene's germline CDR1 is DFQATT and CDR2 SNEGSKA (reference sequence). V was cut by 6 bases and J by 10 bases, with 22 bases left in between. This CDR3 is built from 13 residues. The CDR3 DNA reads TGCAGTGCCCACCCTCTGGAGGGGACCCAACAGTACTTC. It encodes CSAHPLEGTQQYF.

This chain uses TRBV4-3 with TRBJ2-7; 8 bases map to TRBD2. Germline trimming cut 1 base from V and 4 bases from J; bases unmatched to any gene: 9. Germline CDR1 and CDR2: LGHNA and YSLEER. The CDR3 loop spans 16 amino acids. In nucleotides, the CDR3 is TGCGCCAGCAGCCAAGGTTACTGTAGCGGGATTTACGAGCAGTACTTC. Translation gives CASSQGYCSGIYEQYF.

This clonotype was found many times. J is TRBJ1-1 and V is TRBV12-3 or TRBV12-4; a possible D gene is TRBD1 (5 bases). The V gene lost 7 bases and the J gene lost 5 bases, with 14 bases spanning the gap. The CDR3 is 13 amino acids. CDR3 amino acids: CASNQGAWTEAFF. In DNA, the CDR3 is TGTGCCAGCAATCAGGGTGCGTGGACTGAAGCTTTCTTT.

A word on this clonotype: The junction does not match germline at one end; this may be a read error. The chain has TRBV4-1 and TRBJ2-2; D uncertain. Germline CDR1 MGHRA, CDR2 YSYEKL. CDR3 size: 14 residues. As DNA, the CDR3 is TGCGCCAGCAGCCAAGGGACGAACATCGGGGAGCTGTTTTTT. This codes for CASSQGTNIGELFF.

CDR3 loop: CSARDYWASYEQYF. For the CDR3, the DNA is TGCAGTGCTAGAGATTACTGGGCCTCCTACGAGCAGTACTTC. This chain joins TRBV20-1 and TRBJ2-7; D gene ambiguous. V was cut by 0 bases and J by 0 bases, with 9 bases left in between. The germline CDR1 and CDR2 sequences are DFQATT and SNEGSKA (reference sequence). This CDR3 has 14 residues.

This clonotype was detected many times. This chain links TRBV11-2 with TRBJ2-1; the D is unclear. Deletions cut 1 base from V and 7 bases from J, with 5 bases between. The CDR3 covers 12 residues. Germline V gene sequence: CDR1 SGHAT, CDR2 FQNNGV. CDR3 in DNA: TGTGCCAGCAGCTTAGTCGGGAATGAGCAGTTCTTC. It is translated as CASSLVGNEQFF.

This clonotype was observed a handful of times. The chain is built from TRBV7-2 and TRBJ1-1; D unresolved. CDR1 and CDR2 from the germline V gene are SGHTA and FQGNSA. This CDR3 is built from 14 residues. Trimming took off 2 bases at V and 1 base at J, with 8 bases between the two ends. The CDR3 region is CASSLRAENTEAFF. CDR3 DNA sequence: TGTGCCAGCAGCTTACGGGCGGAGAACACTGAAGCTTTCTTT.

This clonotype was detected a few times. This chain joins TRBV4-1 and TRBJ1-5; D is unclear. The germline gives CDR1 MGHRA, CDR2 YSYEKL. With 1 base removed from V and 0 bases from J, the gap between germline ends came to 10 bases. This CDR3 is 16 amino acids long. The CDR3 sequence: CASSQGRTGSNQPQHF. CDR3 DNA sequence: TGCGCCAGCAGCCAAGGACGGACGGGTAGCAATCAGCCCCAGCATTTT.